Below, 27 T cell receptor beta chains from the same sample are listed, as sequenced in a study of identical twins. One entry per CDR3 protein, called by TCRdb with MiXCR from the 5' RACE reads. Seen here are about 480,000 distinct CDR3 sequences, more than 13% observed once, and the top ten hold about 0.52%. The sample also formed part of further work on yellow fever vaccine responses in identical twins.

Sequences were obtained from CD4+ T cells sorted from blood. The receptors derive from a woman between 18 and 29 years old in good health.

This rearrangement joins TRBV20-1 to TRBJ2-7, with 10 bases identical to TRBD2. The CDR3 runs 14 residues. In germline, CDR1 is DFQATT, CDR2 SNEGSKA (reference sequence). CDR3 sequence: CSSLIAGGNYEQYF. CDR3 in DNA: TGCAGCTCACTCATAGCGGGGGGCAACTACGAGCAGTACTTC.

This clonotype was seen a handful of times. The V and J genes are TRBV20-1 and TRBJ2-7; no reliable D call. The CDR3 sequence is 13 residues long. The V and J ends lost 0 bases and 0 bases respectively, with 6 bases between them. Germline CDR1 is DFQATT and CDR2 is SNEGSKA (reference sequence). The chain's CDR3 is CSARDPLSYEQYF. The CDR3, as DNA: TGCAGTGCTAGAGATCCCCTCTCCTACGAGCAGTACTTC.

This clonotype was counted at least ten times. The chain carries TRBV5-1 and TRBJ2-7; D ambiguous. Trimming shortened V by 1 base and J by 2 bases, and 7 bases separated the two germline ends. The CDR3 totals 13 residues. Germline loops: CDR1 SGHRS, CDR2 YFSETQ. CDR3 bases: TGCGCCAGCAGCTTGTCAGTGACCTACGAGCAGTACTTC. Translating gives CASSLSVTYEQYF.

This clonotype was counted between two and nine times. The chain is built from TRBV7-8 and TRBJ2-1; TRBD2 agrees at 8 bases. V lost 0 bases, J lost 13 bases, and 14 bases stayed unmatched. The CDR3 contains 16 residues. Germline V gene sequence: CDR1 SGHVS, CDR2 FQNEAQ. The CDR3 is CASSLASGGGVRGQFF. CDR3 in DNA: TGTGCCAGCAGCTTAGCATCCGGGGGGGGGGTTAGAGGACAGTTCTTC.

This chain uses TRBV6-5 with TRBJ1-1; D gene ambiguous. Trimming took off 0 bases at V and 0 bases at J, with 14 bases between the two ends. Germline V gives CDR1 MNHEY, CDR2 SVGAGI. CDR3 length equals 17 residues. The DNA for the CDR3 is TGTGCCAGCAGTTACTCCAGTACCCGAGCCGTGAACACTGAAGCTTTCTTT. Its protein product is CASSYSSTRAVNTEAFF.

This clonotype was detected only a few times. The chain combines TRBV30 with TRBJ1-1; D possibly corresponds to TRBD1 (5 bases). The V gene's germline CDR1 is GTSNPN and CDR2 SVGIG (reference sequence). This CDR3 region has 16 residues. V shed 5 bases and J shed 0 bases, with 19 bases lying between them. The CDR3 is CAWARGPPTMNTEAFF. DNA of the CDR3: TGTGCCTGGGCTAGGGGACCGCCGACTATGAACACTGAAGCTTTCTTT. The whole variable domain, remainder taken from reference TRBV30 and TRBJ1-1, is SQTIHQWPATLVQPVGSPLSLECTVEGTSNPNLYWYRQAAGRGLQLLFYSVGIGQISSEVPQNLSASRPQDRQFILSSKKLLLSDSGFYLCAWARGPPTMNTEAFFGQGTRLTVV.

This clonotype has just a few counts. V gene TRBV29-1 combines with J gene TRBJ1-1; D is unclear. V lost 0 bases and J 2 bases, leaving 10 bases between the germline ends. The length of the CDR3 is 14 residues. Germline V gives CDR1 SQVTM, CDR2 ANQGSEA. CDR3 in amino acids: CSVEEVLRNTEAFF. The CDR3 region has the DNA TGCAGCGTTGAAGAGGTACTGCGAAACACTGAAGCTTTCTTT.

This clonotype was detected a few times. V and J are TRBV7-2 and TRBJ2-5; 10 bases match TRBD2. This CDR3 comprises 16 residues. V gave up 2 bases and J gave up 5 bases; unmatched junction bases: 8. In germline, CDR1 is SGHTA, CDR2 FQGNSA. CDR3 amino acids: CASSLYRTSGGETQYF. CDR3 nucleotides: TGTGCCAGCAGCTTATATCGGACTAGCGGTGGGGAGACCCAGTACTTC. The full variable domain, rest sourced from reference TRBV7-2 and TRBJ2-5, is GAGVSQSPSNKVTEKGKDVELRCDPISGHTALYWYRQSLGQGLEFLIYFQGNSAPDKSGLPSDRFSAERTGGSVSTLTIQRTQQEDSAVYLCASSLYRTSGGETQYFGPGTRLLVL.

This clonotype has at least ten counts. V is TRBV28 and J is TRBJ2-7, with a possible D match to TRBD1 (7 bases). The CDR3 has 16 amino acids. Trimming left V 6 bases short and J 3 bases short, with 21 bases between. Germline CDR1 is MDHEN and CDR2 is SYDVKM. In nucleotides, the CDR3 is TGTGCCAGCAGCCTGACAGGGATGAAGGAGGGCTACGAGCAGTACTTC. This sequence encodes CASSLTGMKEGYEQYF.

The rearrangement links TRBV7-9 to TRBJ2-7; 8 bases match TRBD1. V was clipped by 5 bases and J by 5 bases; unmatched bases: 5. From germline, CDR1 is SEHNR and CDR2 FQNEAQ (reference sequence). The CDR3 consists of 13 residues. Here the CDR3 DNA reads TGTGCCAGCAGCCTACAGGGGGACCACGAGCAGTACTTC. Translation: CASSLQGDHEQYF.

This clonotype has just a few counts. This chain uses TRBV4-1 with TRBJ2-5; weak D call: TRBD1 (5 bases). V gave up 1 base and J gave up 5 bases, with 14 bases separating them. This CDR3 comprises 15 residues. Germline CDR1 reads MGHRA; CDR2 reads YSYEKL. DNA for the CDR3: TGCGCCAGCAGCCAAGGCAGGGTTAGTAAGGAGACCCAGTACTTC. It codes for CASSQGRVSKETQYF.

This clonotype was seen more than once but under ten times. V and J are TRBV5-4 and TRBJ2-1; TRBD2 is a possible D gene (5 bases). V shed 0 bases and J shed 4 bases, with 11 bases lying between them. The CDR3 is 15 amino acids. Germline loops: CDR1 SGHNT, CDR2 YYREEE (reference sequence). The chain's CDR3 is CASSLAGLAYNEQFF. CDR3 DNA: TGTGCCAGCAGCTTGGCCGGGCTAGCTTACAATGAGCAGTTCTTC.

The chain is built from TRBV12-3 or TRBV12-4 and TRBJ2-7; tentative D call: TRBD2 (6 bases). V shed 7 bases and J shed 0 bases, with 16 bases lying between them. This CDR3 comprises 15 residues. The chain's CDR3 is CASTPGGMSSYEQYF. The CDR3, as DNA: TGTGCCAGCACCCCAGGCGGGATGAGCTCCTACGAGCAGTACTTC.

This clonotype has a count of ten or more. The chain carries TRBV28 and TRBJ2-5; D may be TRBD2 (5 bases). This CDR3 comprises 11 residues. V lost 6 bases, J lost 5 bases, and 7 bases lay in between. Germline V gene sequence: CDR1 MDHEN, CDR2 SYDVKM. This CDR3 is CASSRGETQYF. CDR3 bases: TGTGCCAGCAGCCGAGGGGAGACCCAGTACTTC.

The gene calls are TRBV2 and TRBJ2-2; D unresolved. This CDR3 comprises 12 residues. Germline V lookup: CDR1 SNHLY, CDR2 FYNNEI. Deletions cut 7 bases from V and 6 bases from J, with 9 bases between. CDR3 DNA: TGTGCCAGCATAGGCGGCGCCGGGGAGCTGTTTTTT. The encoded protein is CASIGGAGELFF.

This chain uses TRBV6-2 or TRBV6-3 with TRBJ2-1, with TRBD2 as a possible D gene (6 bases). The CDR3 spans 13 residues. Deletions cut 4 bases from V and 7 bases from J, with 11 bases between. Germline CDR1 is MNHEY and CDR2 is SVGEGT. The CDR3 protein is CASSFWGRNEQFF. DNA for the CDR3: TGTGCCAGCAGTTTTTGGGGGAGGAATGAGCAGTTCTTC.

J is TRBJ2-7 and V is TRBV27, with D tentatively TRBD1 or TRBD2 (6 bases each). Looked up from germline, CDR1 is MNHEY and CDR2 is SMNVEV (reference sequence). The CDR3 sequence is 14 residues long. V lost 6 bases and J 6 bases, leaving 18 bases between the germline ends. CDR3 loop: CASRTTLGGGEQYF. The CDR3 DNA follows: TGTGCCAGCAGGACAACCCTAGGAGGGGGCGAGCAGTACTTC.

A few counts support this clonotype. V gene TRBV9 combines with J gene TRBJ2-2; a possible D gene is TRBD1 (5 bases). Trimming took off 4 bases at V and 0 bases at J, with 10 bases between the two ends. Germline CDR1 reads SGDLS; CDR2 reads YYNGEE. The CDR3 spans 15 residues. The CDR3 loop is CASSSGKANTGELFF. The CDR3 DNA is TGTGCCAGCAGCTCAGGGAAAGCGAACACCGGGGAGCTGTTTTTT.

The gene calls are TRBV3-1 and TRBJ2-5; D may correspond to TRBD1 or TRBD2 (6 bases each). With 2 bases removed from V and 5 bases from J, the gap between germline ends came to 12 bases. Germline V gene lookup returns CDR1 LGHDT and CDR2 YNNKEL (reference sequence). The CDR3 runs to 14 residues. The CDR3 sequence: CASSQTIGGETQYF. CDR3 in DNA: TGTGCCAGCAGCCAAACAATAGGGGGGGAGACCCAGTACTTC.

The sample holds a few counts of this clonotype. The chain combines TRBV20-1 with TRBJ2-1; D may match TRBD1 or TRBD2 (5 bases each). This CDR3 contains 16 residues. V shed 3 bases and J shed 2 bases, with 17 bases lying between them. In germline, CDR1 is DFQATT, CDR2 SNEGSKA (reference sequence). Here the CDR3 reads CSASGEGNPTYNEQFF. The DNA of the CDR3 is TGCAGTGCTAGTGGTGAGGGGAACCCCACCTACAATGAGCAGTTCTTC.

This clonotype was seen ten or more times. V gene TRBV12-3 or TRBV12-4 combines with J gene TRBJ2-7; tentatively, D is TRBD2 (5 bases). Trimming took 6 bases from V and 7 from J, leaving 13 bases between them. The CDR3 loop spans 12 amino acids. The CDR3 protein is CASSPLGIEQYF. The CDR3 DNA reads TGTGCCAGCAGCCCACTAGGGATTGAGCAGTACTTC.

This clonotype was observed a handful of times. This sequence joins TRBV5-1 and TRBJ2-3, with 9 bases matching TRBD1. CDR1 and CDR2 from the germline V gene are SGHRS and YFSETQ. Trimming took 2 bases from V and 4 from J; bases not matched to a gene: 5. The CDR3 has 15 residues. CDR3 in amino acids: CASSLQGASADTQYF. In nucleotides, the CDR3 is TGCGCCAGCAGCTTACAGGGGGCGAGTGCAGATACGCAGTATTTT. Combining the CDR3 with reference TRBV5-1 and TRBJ2-3 gives the whole variable domain KAGVTQTPRYLIKTRGQQVTLSCSPISGHRSVSWYQQTPGQGLQFLFEYFSETQRNKGNFPGRFSGRQFSNSRSEMNVSTLELGDSALYLCASSLQGASADTQYFGPGTRLTVL.

In its sample, this clonotype was seen a few times. V and J are TRBV20-1 and TRBJ2-1, with 10 bases fitting TRBD2. V gave up 3 bases and J gave up 9 bases; unmatched junction bases: 8. From germline, CDR1 is DFQATT and CDR2 SNEGSKA (reference sequence). The length of the CDR3 is 14 residues. The CDR3: CSARRAGGRGEQFF. In DNA, the CDR3 is TGCAGTGCTAGGAGAGCGGGGGGGAGAGGTGAGCAGTTCTTC.

The chain links TRBV7-3 to TRBJ1-2; no definite D call. Germline loops: CDR1 SGHTA, CDR2 FQGTGA. Trimming shortened V by 5 bases and J by 5 bases, and 12 bases separated the two germline ends. The CDR3 runs 13 residues. DNA for the CDR3: TGTGCCAGCAGCCCTTCCCCGGGTTATGGCTACACCTTC. This translates into CASSPSPGYGYTF. Full variable domain (remainder filled in from reference TRBV7-3 and TRBJ1-2): GAGVSQTPSNKVTEKGKYVELRCDPISGHTALYWYRQSLGQGPEFLIYFQGTGAADDSGLPNDRFFAVRPEGSVSTLKIQRTERGDSAVYLCASSPSPGYGYTFGSGTRLTVV.

This rearrangement joins TRBV9 to TRBJ2-1; D is unresolved. Germline V CDR1 and CDR2: SGDLS, YYNGEE. V lost 4 bases, J lost 0 bases, and 11 bases lay in between. There are 15 residues in the CDR3. The CDR3 bases are TGTGCCAGCAGCCCGCAAGTAGGCTCCTACAATGAGCAGTTCTTC. Translation gives CASSPQVGSYNEQFF.

This clonotype was picked up many times. The chain joins TRBV3-1 to TRBJ2-7; D possibly corresponds to TRBD1 (5 bases). V gave up 4 bases and J gave up 2 bases, with 15 bases separating them. CDR1 and CDR2 (germline): LGHDT, YNNKEL (reference sequence). The CDR3 consists of 15 residues. CDR3 amino acids: CASSRLGHEPYEQYF. In nucleotides, the CDR3 is TGTGCCAGCAGCCGCTTAGGACATGAGCCCTACGAGCAGTACTTC.

This clonotype has only a few counts. This chain uses TRBV15 with TRBJ2-7; D not resolved. The CDR3 is made up of 16 amino acids. Germline V gene data show CDR1 as LNHNV and CDR2 as YYDKDF (reference sequence). V lost 5 bases and J 3 bases, leaving 20 bases between the germline ends. In nucleotides, the CDR3 is TGTGCCACCAGCGGAGTGGGGATACAAGGGAACTACGAGCAGTACTTC. This translates into CATSGVGIQGNYEQYF.